Below, 20 T cell receptor beta chains from the same sample are listed, as sequenced in a study of a mutant IDH1 vaccine in newly diagnosed glioma. Sequenced by immunoSEQ multiplex PCR; TCRdb stores in-frame clones only, minus some. The repertoire includes 75,000 to 85,000 clones, 90% to 95% of them detected once, and about 0.61% sits in the top ten. The time point was: week 5, during vaccination. One vaccine dose held 300 ug of mutant IDH1 20-mer peptide and came with topical imiquimod. These receptors have no identified antigens. Here the sequenced sample was PBMCs, taken from a glioma patient whose treatment included an IDH1 peptide vaccine. All receptors come from a woman between 45 and 60 years old with glioma.

The chain joins TRBV18 to TRBJ2-3; the D gene is possibly TRBD2 (6 bases). Germline CDR1 and CDR2: KGHSH and LQKENI. The CDR3 covers 15 residues. The ends were cut back, 3 bases at V and 0 bases at J, with 10 bases in the middle. The CDR3: CASSPPGLSTDTQYF. As DNA, the CDR3 is TGTGCCAGCTCACCTCCGGGACTCAGCACAGATACGCAGTATTTT.

The chain recombines TRBV25-1 with TRBJ1-1; tentatively, D is TRBD1 (5 bases). The CDR3 runs 15 residues. The germline CDR1 and CDR2 sequences are MGHDK and SYGVNS. Trimming removed 1 base at V and 1 base at J, with 10 bases between. The CDR3, as DNA: TGTGCCAGCAGTGAATTGGGGGAGTGGAACACTGAAGCTTTCTTT. Protein product: CASSELGEWNTEAFF.

V usage is TRBV7-9 and J usage is TRBJ1-4; no firm D call. V lost 2 bases and J lost 0, with 4 bases in between. The CDR3 runs 14 residues. Per the germline V gene, CDR1 is SEHNR and CDR2 is FQNEAQ (reference sequence). The CDR3 bases are TGTGCCAGCAGCTTACAGACAACTAATGAAAAACTGTTTTTT. It specifies CASSLQTTNEKLFF.

This clone came up once. The chain combines TRBV28 with TRBJ1-2; D is unresolved. The V end lost 5 bases, the J end lost 2 bases, and 9 bases lay between the germline ends. CDR1 and CDR2 (germline): MDHEN, SYDVKM. The CDR3 is 13 amino acids. The DNA for the CDR3 is TGTGCCAGCAGTCGTAAGGGAAACTATGGCTACACCTTC. Its protein is CASSRKGNYGYTF.

J is TRBJ1-5 and V is TRBV6-5; 8 bases line up with TRBD1. CDR1 and CDR2 from the germline V gene are MNHEY and SVGAGI. The CDR3 is 14 amino acids. V lost 5 bases and J lost 5; bases outside the gene matches: 5. The CDR3 loop reads CASSLRQGYQPQHF. The CDR3 DNA sequence: TGTGCCAGCAGTCTTAGACAGGGGTATCAGCCCCAGCATTTT.

V gene TRBV12-5 combines with J gene TRBJ2-3, with D perhaps given as TRBD1 or TRBD2 (5 bases each). This CDR3 region has 12 residues. The V end was cut by 3 bases, the J end by 11 bases, with 12 bases between. From germline, CDR1 is LGHNT and CDR2 FRNRAP. The CDR3 bases are TGTGCTAGTGGTTTAACTGGGGACGGGCAGTATTTT. Translating gives CASGLTGDGQYF.

This CDR3 is CASSPPSQGARTEAFF. CDR3 coding DNA: TGTGCCAGCTCACCACCCTCACAGGGGGCGCGGACTGAAGCTTTCTTT. The rearrangement links TRBV18 to TRBJ1-1; 9 positions match TRBD1. The CDR3 length is 16 residues. Unmatched junction bases numbered 7, after V lost 0 bases and J lost 5 bases. Germline V gene sequence: CDR1 KGHSH, CDR2 LQKENI.

The chain employs TRBV5-1 and TRBJ1-1; D ambiguous. Trimming stripped 4 bases from V and 1 base from J, with 14 bases between. CDR1 and CDR2 from the germline V gene are SGHRS and YFSETQ. There are 15 residues in the CDR3. CDR3 nucleotides: TGCGCCAGCAGCGCAGGCGGGCACGGGAACACTGAAGCTTTCTTT. Residues: CASSAGGHGNTEAFF.

The V gene is TRBV7-8, the J gene TRBJ2-7; 7 nucleotides align to TRBD1. There are 16 residues in the CDR3. Trimming removed 0 bases from V and 2 bases from J; junction bases left unmatched: 7. Germline V gene sequence: CDR1 SGHVS, CDR2 FQNEAQ. DNA of the CDR3: TGTGCCAGCAGCTTAGCATACGACAGGGTACCCTACGAGCAGTACTTC. Translated, it gives CASSLAYDRVPYEQYF.

The V and J genes are TRBV4-1 and TRBJ2-5; D is perhaps TRBD2 (5 bases). V was cut by 4 bases and J by 2 bases, with 14 bases left in between. The CDR3 totals 15 residues. Germline CDR1 MGHRA, CDR2 YSYEKL. Here the CDR3 reads CASSRIQRIQETQYF. CDR3 nucleotide sequence: TGCGCCAGCAGCCGCATACAGCGGATTCAAGAGACCCAGTACTTC.

V and J are TRBV19 and TRBJ2-1, with 7 positions matching TRBD1. V dropped 3 bases and J dropped 0; count of bases not matched to a gene: 5. The germline V gene has CDR1 LNHDA and CDR2 SQIVND (reference sequence). The CDR3 spans 16 residues. DNA for the CDR3: TGTGCCAGTAGTATTAGACAGGGAGACTCCTACAATGAGCAGTTCTTC. Translated: CASSIRQGDSYNEQFF.

The chain links TRBV6-1 to TRBJ2-3, with TRBD1 as a possible D gene (5 bases). Germline V gene lookup returns CDR1 MNHNS and CDR2 SASEGT. V was cut by 6 bases and J by 2 bases, with 9 bases left in between. The CDR3 has 13 residues. The CDR3 DNA reads as TGTGCCAGCAGGCAGGGATACACAGATACGCAGTATTTT. Translation: CASRQGYTDTQYF.

The chain couples TRBV5-1 to TRBJ1-4, with 9 bases matching TRBD1. The CDR3 runs 15 residues. In germline, CDR1 is SGHRS, CDR2 YFSETQ. J was trimmed by 4 bases and V by 1 base; bases with no gene match: 2. The CDR3 reads CASSLSGQGNEKLFF. CDR3 nucleotides: TGCGCCAGCAGCTTGTCGGGACAGGGTAATGAAAAACTGTTTTTT.

The V and J genes are TRBV7-2 and TRBJ1-2; 7 bases align to TRBD1. Per germline, CDR1 SGHTA and CDR2 FQGNSA. With 6 bases clipped from V and 1 base from J, the junction kept 5 bases outside the gene matches. This CDR3 is 14 amino acids long. The CDR3 reads CASRTGPVNYGYTF. CDR3 nucleotides: TGTGCCAGCAGGACAGGGCCCGTTAACTATGGCTACACCTTC.

This chain links TRBV2 with TRBJ1-6; a weak D match, TRBD1 (5 bases). The CDR3 consists of 13 residues. The germline CDR1 and CDR2 sequences are SNHLY and FYNNEI. V was pared by 6 bases and J by 10 bases, with 13 bases between. The CDR3 DNA sequence: TGTGCCAGCAGGAGGGGTTCGGGATCACCCCTCCACTTT. It codes for CASRRGSGSPLHF.

The V gene is TRBV5-1, the J gene TRBJ2-1, with D hard to call. Germline lookup yields CDR1 SGHRS and CDR2 YFSETQ. The CDR3 runs 14 residues. V was trimmed by 3 bases and J by 4 bases, leaving 11 bases between them. The chain's CDR3 is CASSSVAAYNEQFF. DNA for the CDR3: TGCGCCAGCAGCTCCGTAGCAGCGTACAATGAGCAGTTCTTC.

The CDR3 sequence: CASSSQDMGLNYEQYF. As DNA, the CDR3 is TGCGCCAGCAGCAGCCAAGATATGGGACTTAATTACGAGCAGTACTTC. J is TRBJ2-7 and V is TRBV4-1; perhaps TRBD2 as D (6 bases). The length of the CDR3 is 16 residues. V lost 5 bases and J lost 4, with 21 bases in between. Germline assignment: CDR1 MGHRA and CDR2 YSYEKL.

The chain couples TRBV9 to TRBJ2-1; maybe TRBD2 (6 bases). The CDR3 contains 15 residues. The germline V gene has CDR1 SGDLS and CDR2 YYNGEE. Trimming left V 4 bases short and J 6 bases short, with 17 bases between. Here the CDR3 reads CASSPPASEVNEQFF. CDR3 coding DNA: TGTGCCAGCAGCCCCCCAGCTAGCGAAGTCAATGAGCAGTTCTTC.

The chain employs TRBV2 and TRBJ1-5; D unresolved. Between the trimmed V and J ends, which lost 0 bases and 9 bases, there was a span of 15 bases. CDR3 length equals 15 residues. Germline values: CDR1 SNHLY, CDR2 FYNNEI. The CDR3 region is CASSEAPELGTPQHF. The DNA of the CDR3 is TGTGCCAGCAGTGAAGCGCCGGAACTGGGAACGCCCCAGCATTTT.

The chain has TRBV2 and TRBJ1-2; 7 nucleotides agree with TRBD1. V trimming: 6 bases; J trimming: 2 bases; junction bases outside the gene matches: 6. This CDR3 is 14 amino acids long. CDR1 and CDR2 from the germline V gene are SNHLY and FYNNEI. DNA of the CDR3: TGTGCCAGCAGGGACCGACAGGGCAACTATGGCTACACCTTC. It encodes CASRDRQGNYGYTF.